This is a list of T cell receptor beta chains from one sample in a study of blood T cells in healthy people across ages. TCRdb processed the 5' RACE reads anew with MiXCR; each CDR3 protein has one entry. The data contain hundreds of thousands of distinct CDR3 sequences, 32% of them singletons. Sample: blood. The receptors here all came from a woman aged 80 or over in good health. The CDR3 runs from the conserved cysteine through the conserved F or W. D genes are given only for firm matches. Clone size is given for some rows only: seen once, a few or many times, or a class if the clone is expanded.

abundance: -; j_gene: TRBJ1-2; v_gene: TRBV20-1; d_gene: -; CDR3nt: TGCAGTGCTAGAGATAGGGGTTTATCTGGCTACACCTTC; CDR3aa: CSARDRGLSGYTF
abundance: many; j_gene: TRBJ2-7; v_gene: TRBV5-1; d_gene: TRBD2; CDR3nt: TGCGCCAGCAGCTCGGCGGGAGCGCGATTCTCCTACGAGCAGTACTTC; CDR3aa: CASSSAGARFSYEQYF
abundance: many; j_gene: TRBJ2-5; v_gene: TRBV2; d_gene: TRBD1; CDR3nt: TGTGCCAGCATATTCGACAGGGGTGTTCAAGAGACCCAGTACTTC; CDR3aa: CASIFDRGVQETQYF
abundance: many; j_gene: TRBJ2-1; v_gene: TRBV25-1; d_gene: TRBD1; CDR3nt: TGTGCCAGCAGTGAAGGGGACAGATACAATGAGCAGTTCTTC; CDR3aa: CASSEGDRYNEQFF
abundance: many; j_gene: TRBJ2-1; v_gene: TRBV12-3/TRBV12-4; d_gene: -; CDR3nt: TGTGCCAGCAGCCGCGGGGGCGGGGGGCAGTTCTTC; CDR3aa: CASSRGGGGQFF
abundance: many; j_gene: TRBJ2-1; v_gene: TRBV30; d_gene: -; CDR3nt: TGTGCCTGGAGTGTACAAAGGAGCAGTGAGCAGTTCTTC; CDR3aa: CAWSVQRSSEQFF
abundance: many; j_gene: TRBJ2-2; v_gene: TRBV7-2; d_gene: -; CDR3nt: TGTGCCAGCACCCAGACCCTTCTGAACACCGGGGAGCTGTTTTTT; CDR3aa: CASTQTLLNTGELFF
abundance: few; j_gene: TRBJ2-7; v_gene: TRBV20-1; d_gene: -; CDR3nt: TGCAGTGCAAAGCAGGCCGTTTACGAGCAGTACTTC; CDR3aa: CSAKQAVYEQYF
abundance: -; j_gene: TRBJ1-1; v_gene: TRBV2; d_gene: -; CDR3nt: TGTACCACCCGGACGGGACTCATGAACACTGAAGCTTTCTTT; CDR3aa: CTTRTGLMNTEAFF
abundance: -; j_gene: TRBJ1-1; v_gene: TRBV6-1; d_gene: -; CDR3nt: TGTGCCAGCAGTGAAGCGTGGCCCAGTACTGAAGCTTTCTTT; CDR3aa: CASSEAWPSTEAFF
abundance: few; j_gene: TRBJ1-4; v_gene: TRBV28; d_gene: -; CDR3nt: TGTGCCAGCCTCCTTTCGCAGGGCTTTAATGAAAAACTGTTTTTT; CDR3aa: CASLLSQGFNEKLFF
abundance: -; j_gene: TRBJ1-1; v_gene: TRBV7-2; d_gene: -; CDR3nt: TGTGCCAGCAGCCCTCCTTTGAGGAACACTGAAGCTTTCTTT; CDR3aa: CASSPPLRNTEAFF
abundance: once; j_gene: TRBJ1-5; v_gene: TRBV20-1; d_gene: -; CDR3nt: TGCAGTGCGGAAGAGACAGCGGGCAATCAGCCCCAGCATTTT; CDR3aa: CSAEETAGNQPQHF
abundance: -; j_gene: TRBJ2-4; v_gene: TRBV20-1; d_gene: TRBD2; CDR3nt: TGCAGTGCTAGCGGACTAGCGGGGGAGCTAGCATCACAGTACTTC; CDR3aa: CSASGLAGELASQYF
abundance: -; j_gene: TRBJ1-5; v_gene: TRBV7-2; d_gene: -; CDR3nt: TGTGCCAGCAGCCGGGACATAGCTCAGCCCCAGCATTTT; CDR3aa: CASSRDIAQPQHF